The next 29 T cell receptor beta chains were all read from a single sample in a study of T-cell reconstitution after alpha-beta-depleted transplantation in children. Unique molecular identifiers were built into the TCRbeta library. TCRdb analysed the PCR reads with MiXCR anew, one entry per CDR3 protein. The sample has approximately 520,000 distinct CDR3 sequences; approximately 10% are singletons. Source: PBMCs, mostly from graft donor cells, taken 180 days after TCRalphabeta/CD19-depleted stem cell transplant. The receptors stem from a female patient aged 2-9 years who had a stem cell transplant for aplastic anemia, so the T cells may come from the graft donor.

This clonotype was picked up a small number of times. The chain joins TRBV7-8 to TRBJ2-7; TRBD1 is a possible D gene (5 bases). V lost 5 bases, J lost 4 bases, and 18 bases lay in between. Germline V gene data show CDR1 as SGHVS and CDR2 as FQNEAQ. The CDR3 extends over 15 amino acids. The CDR3 nucleotides are TGTGCCAGCAGCCGGAGACAGCCCCTCTGGTACGAGCAGTACTTC. This translates into CASSRRQPLWYEQYF.

In this sample, this clonotype turned up a few times. The J gene is TRBJ1-5, the V gene TRBV28; D gene ambiguous. The germline V and J ends were trimmed by 1 base and 3 bases, with 7 bases remaining between them. The CDR3 runs to 14 residues. CDR1 is MDHEN, CDR2 SYDVKM, per germline. This CDR3 reads CASSLLRFNQPQHF. CDR3 sequence (DNA): TGTGCCAGCAGTTTATTAAGATTCAATCAGCCCCAGCATTTT.

This chain connects TRBV11-2 to TRBJ2-3, with TRBD2 matching over 14 bases. Losses at the gene ends were 2 bases for V and 10 bases for J; bases not matched to a gene: 11. This CDR3 has 17 amino acids. From germline, CDR1 is SGHAT and CDR2 FQNNGV. Here the CDR3 reads CASSLSGPGTSGRSQYF. The CDR3 DNA reads as TGTGCCAGCAGCTTATCTGGTCCCGGGACTAGCGGGAGATCGCAGTATTTT.

This clonotype showed up just a few times. The chain uses TRBV20-1 and TRBJ1-5; D call uncertain. CDR3 length equals 12 residues. Germline V gene sequence: CDR1 DFQATT, CDR2 SNEGSKA (reference sequence). V lost 2 bases to trimming and J lost 4 bases, with 6 bases between them. DNA for the CDR3: TGCAGTGCTAGACACGAAAATCAGCCCCAGCATTTT. It translates to CSARHENQPQHF.

There are a few counts of this clonotype. The genes are TRBV20-1 and TRBJ1-5; TRBD1 is a possible D gene (5 bases). The CDR3 is 14 amino acids. Trimming removed 0 bases from V and 3 bases from J, with 9 bases in between. From germline, CDR1 is DFQATT and CDR2 SNEGSKA (reference sequence). The CDR3 DNA follows: TGCAGTGCTAGAGATACAGGATCCAATCAGCCCCAGCATTTT. It encodes CSARDTGSNQPQHF.

This clonotype was recorded many times. This chain links TRBV6-2 or TRBV6-3 with TRBJ1-5; D unresolved. With 0 bases removed from V and 9 bases from J, the gap between germline ends came to 12 bases. The CDR3 spans 14 residues. The germline V gene encodes CDR1 MNHEY and CDR2 SVGEGT. The CDR3 DNA follows: TGTGCCAGCAGTTACTCGCCGGTTGTATCGCCCCAGCATTTT. It specifies CASSYSPVVSPQHF.

This clonotype occurred many times. The chain combines TRBV7-9 with TRBJ2-1; D is perhaps TRBD1 (5 bases). The CDR3 runs to 15 residues. Deletions cut 5 bases from V and 1 base from J, with 12 bases between. The germline V gene has CDR1 SEHNR and CDR2 FQNEAQ (reference sequence). CDR3 nucleotides: TGTGCCAGCAGCCTAAGGTCAGGGTCCTACAATGAGCAGTTCTTC. Translated: CASSLRSGSYNEQFF. Filled out from reference TRBV7-9 and TRBJ2-1, the complete variable domain reads DTGVSQNPRHKITKRGQNVTFRCDPISEHNRLYWYRQTLGQGPEFLTYFQNEAQLEKSRLLSDRFSAERPKGSFSTLEIQRTEQGDSAMYLCASSLRSGSYNEQFFGPGTRLTVL.

This clonotype was seen more than once but under ten times. V gene TRBV28 combines with J gene TRBJ2-7, with 8 bases identical to TRBD1. Germline V gene lookup returns CDR1 MDHEN and CDR2 SYDVKM. The CDR3 totals 18 residues. Losses at the gene ends were 7 bases for V and 4 bases for J; bases not matched to a gene: 21. The CDR3 DNA reads as TGTGCCAGCACCTGCCCCATCGGTCGACAGGGGTTAAGGTACGAGCAGTACTTC. This codes for CASTCPIGRQGLRYEQYF.

This clonotype was counted a few times. V gene TRBV7-6 combines with J gene TRBJ1-4; TRBD1 might be the D (5 bases). The CDR3 sequence is 15 residues long. Germline V gives CDR1 SGHVS, CDR2 FNYEAQ. The germline V and J ends were trimmed by 3 bases and 8 bases, with 16 bases remaining between them. CDR3 residues: CASSFAGTLSEKLFF. The CDR3 nucleotides are TGTGCCAGCAGCTTTGCCGGGACCCTATCCGAAAAACTGTTTTTT.

This clonotype was seen a few times. The chain employs TRBV5-1 and TRBJ2-3; the match to TRBD2 covers 10 bases. In germline, CDR1 is SGHRS, CDR2 YFSETQ. J lost 5 bases, V lost 6 bases, and 9 bases had no gene match. The CDR3 consists of 15 residues. CDR3 amino acids: CASKFLAGEIDTQYF. The CDR3 DNA is TGCGCCAGCAAATTTCTAGCGGGAGAGATAGATACGCAGTATTTT.

The rearrangement uses TRBV7-2 and TRBJ2-7; 7 nucleotides line up with TRBD2. Germline V gene sequence: CDR1 SGHTA, CDR2 FQGNSA. Trimming cost V 0 bases and J 3 bases; bases outside gene matches: 8. The CDR3 is 16 residues long. The CDR3 reads CASSLAGGVRIYEQYF. DNA for the CDR3: TGTGCCAGCAGCTTAGCGGGGGGGGTTCGGATCTACGAGCAGTACTTC.

This clonotype has just a few counts. The chain recombines TRBV27 with TRBJ2-7; TRBD1 matches at 8 bases. Germline lookup yields CDR1 MNHEY and CDR2 SMNVEV (reference sequence). The CDR3 has 14 residues. V shed 6 bases and J 3 bases; nucleotides not matched to a gene: 7. DNA for the CDR3: TGTGCCAGCAGCCCGACAGGGGCGAACTACGAGCAGTACGTC. The encoded protein is CASSPTGANYEQYV.

This sequence joins TRBV5-1 and TRBJ2-3; perhaps TRBD1 as D (8 bases). This CDR3 comprises 15 residues. Germline lookup yields CDR1 SGHRS and CDR2 YFSETQ. Trimming took off 6 bases at V and 0 bases at J, with 14 bases between the two ends. Written as DNA, the CDR3 is TGCGCCAGCACCGACAGGGGAGGGAGCACAGATACGCAGTATTTT. Protein: CASTDRGGSTDTQYF.

The chain recombines TRBV7-6 with TRBJ2-1; tentative D call: TRBD1 (5 bases). Germline CDR1 and CDR2: SGHVS and FNYEAQ. This CDR3 is 15 amino acids long. The V end was cut by 4 bases, the J end by 2 bases, with 12 bases between. CDR3 DNA: TGTGCCAGCAGCTCCTATAGGGGCCCCTACAATGAGCAGTTCTTC. Translated, it gives CASSSYRGPYNEQFF.

The chain uses TRBV2 and TRBJ1-1, with D maybe TRBD1 (5 bases). Trimming removed 9 bases at V and 0 bases at J, with 14 bases between. The germline CDR1 and CDR2 sequences are SNHLY and FYNNEI. The CDR3 runs to 14 residues. For the CDR3, the DNA is TGTGCCAGTGAGTTTGGGGGGATGAACACTGAAGCTTTCTTT. The encoded protein is CASEFGGMNTEAFF.

The chain has TRBV21-1 and TRBJ2-7; the D call of TRBD2 is as the table states it, not checked on the DNA. TRBV21-1 counts as a pseudogene. CDR3 length: 14 amino acids. This CDR3 is CASSKEGREDEQYF. The CDR3 region has the DNA TGTGCCAGCAGCAAAGAGGGGCGGGAGGACGAGCAGTACTTC.

This clonotype has only a few counts. The rearrangement uses TRBV21-1 and TRBJ2-7; the table gives TRBD1 as D, unverified against the DNA. TRBV21-1 is marked as a pseudogene. The CDR3 runs to 16 residues. Here the CDR3 reads CASSKVSPREPYEQYF. In DNA, the CDR3 is TGTGCCAGCAGCAAAGTATCCCCCAGGGAGCCCTACGAGCAGTACTTC.

V usage is TRBV20-1 and J usage is TRBJ2-4; possibly TRBD1 for D (6 bases). Germline V gene sequence: CDR1 DFQATT, CDR2 SNEGSKA (reference sequence). The V end was cut by 2 bases, the J end by 3 bases, with 14 bases between. CDR3 length equals 15 residues. Written as DNA, the CDR3 is TGCAGTGCTAGACCTCTCGACAGGAGCAAAAACATTCAGTACTTC. Amino acid sequence: CSARPLDRSKNIQYF.

The rearrangement joins TRBV20-1 to TRBJ2-7; TRBD1 is a possible D gene (6 bases). Germline CDR1 is DFQATT and CDR2 is SNEGSKA (reference sequence). V lost 3 bases, J lost 0 bases, and 12 bases lay in between. CDR3 size: 14 residues. CDR3 nucleotides: TGCAGTGCTAGGCCGACAGGTAACTCCTACGAGCAGTACTTC. This translates into CSARPTGNSYEQYF.

There are a few counts of this clonotype. The CDR3 does not close with the conserved phenylalanine or tryptophan, likely indicating a read error. No DNA is shown, since the ends of the CDR3 on it are uncertain; the CDR3 is the one TCRdb lists. The chain combines TRBV20-1 with TRBJ1-1; no check of the table's D call, TRBD1, against the DNA was made. The CDR3 is 13 amino acids long, termini counted. Germline lookup yields CDR1 DFQATT and CDR2 SNEGSKA (reference sequence). The CDR3 protein is CSPPNFGFVRGTL.

The sample holds a few counts of this clonotype. The chain uses TRBV20-1 and TRBJ1-1; D unclear. The CDR3 consists of 11 residues. V shed 4 bases and J shed 5 bases, with 8 bases lying between them. In germline, CDR1 is DFQATT, CDR2 SNEGSKA (reference sequence). The CDR3 is CSATGVTEAFF. In DNA, the CDR3 is TGCAGTGCTACTGGGGTAACTGAAGCTTTCTTT.

The rearrangement joins TRBV18 to TRBJ2-3; D ambiguous. Per the germline V gene, CDR1 is KGHSH and CDR2 is LQKENI. The germline V and J ends were trimmed by 2 bases and 5 bases, with 11 bases remaining between them. The CDR3 length is 14 residues. In nucleotides, the CDR3 is TGTGCCAGCTCACCAAAACCGGATGGAGATACGCAGTATTTT. Translation gives CASSPKPDGDTQYF.

The V gene is TRBV20-1, the J gene TRBJ2-5; the D is unclear. CDR3 length equals 14 residues. Germline CDR1 DFQATT, CDR2 SNEGSKA (reference sequence). The germline V and J ends were trimmed by 0 bases and 4 bases, with 12 bases remaining between them. CDR3 amino acids: CSARDQANAETQYF. The CDR3, as DNA: TGCAGTGCTAGAGATCAGGCCAACGCAGAGACCCAGTACTTC.

The genes are TRBV7-2 and TRBJ2-2, with TRBD2 as a possible D gene (5 bases). The CDR3 loop spans 17 amino acids. V lost 2 bases and J lost 1, with 14 bases in between. Germline-derived CDR1 and CDR2 are SGHTA and FQGNSA. The CDR3 nucleotides are TGTGCCAGCAGCTTATTCAGGCAGCGGATGAACACCGGGGAGCTGTTTTTT. Translated, it gives CASSLFRQRMNTGELFF.

This clonotype turned up a few times. The chain links TRBV20-1 to TRBJ2-7, with 8 bases fitting TRBD1. V lost 1 base to trimming and J lost 4 bases; unmatched junction nucleotides: 12. Germline V gives CDR1 DFQATT, CDR2 SNEGSKA (reference sequence). The CDR3 is 16 residues long. The CDR3 DNA reads as TGCAGTGCTAGAGCGCTGTCAGGGGGCGATCAATACGAGCAGTACGTC. It yields the protein CSARALSGGDQYEQYV.

In its sample, this clonotype was seen a few times. The J gene is TRBJ2-7, the V gene TRBV7-9; D is undetermined. From germline, CDR1 is SEHNR and CDR2 FQNEAQ (reference sequence). The CDR3 loop spans 12 amino acids. V lost 5 bases and J lost 2, with 7 bases in between. CDR3: CASSHRAYEQYV. CDR3 nucleotide sequence: TGTGCCAGCAGCCACAGAGCCTACGAGCAGTACGTC.

CDR3 residues: CASSQTRSRGDEQFF. The CDR3 DNA follows: TGCGCCAGCAGCCAAACTAGGAGTAGGGGCGATGAGCAGTTCTTC. This sequence joins TRBV4-3 and TRBJ2-1; D could derive from TRBD1 or TRBD2 (5 bases each). Germline-derived CDR1 and CDR2 are LGHNA and YSLEER. V lost 2 bases and J 8 bases, leaving 16 bases between the germline ends. The CDR3 extends over 15 amino acids.

This clonotype has just a few counts. The gene calls are TRBV7-2 and TRBJ2-7; D possibly corresponds to TRBD2 (5 bases). Germline CDR1 reads SGHTA; CDR2 reads FQGNSA. This CDR3 is built from 13 residues. V was cut by 6 bases and J by 2 bases, with 11 bases left in between. In DNA, the CDR3 is TGTGCCAGCAGTCGGGGTCCAACCTACGAGCAGTACGTC. Its protein is CASSRGPTYEQYV.

This rearrangement joins TRBV21-1 to TRBJ1-1; the table's D call of TRBD1 was not tested on the DNA. TRBV21-1 is designated a pseudogene. This CDR3 region has 13 residues. The CDR3 nucleotides read TGTGCCAGCAGCCTCGCTCCAGGGGGGAAAGCTTTCTTT. The encoded protein is CASSLAPGGKAFF.